This entry lists 2 T cell receptor beta chains sequenced from one sample in a study of shared clonotypes between healthy human individuals. Libraries were prepared by immunoSEQ multiplex PCR; TCRdb keeps only in-frame clonotypes and omits some of them. The sample lists roughly 490,000 clones, about three quarters seen once, with around 13% in the top ten. The sequenced material came from PBMCs. These receptors all come from a woman in her thirties or forties in good health. Some clones in this sample may be carry-over from other donors' samples.

The chain links TRBV19 to TRBJ2-1, with a possible D match to TRBD2 (6 bases). CDR1 is LNHDA and CDR2 is SQIVND in the germline V gene (reference sequence). The V and J ends lost 5 bases and 1 base respectively, with 9 bases between them. The CDR3 runs to 14 residues. CDR3 in DNA: TGTGCCAGTAGTCCGGGACTTTCCTACAATGAGCAGTTCTTC. Its protein product is CASSPGLSYNEQFF.

This clone was seen once. V gene TRBV4-3 combines with J gene TRBJ1-3; 9 bases map to TRBD1. This CDR3 spans 20 amino acids. V lost 1 base and J lost 0; bases outside the gene matches: 13. Germline-derived CDR1 and CDR2 are LGHNA and YSLEER. CDR3 in amino acids: CASSQVLDRGPNSSGNTIYF. CDR3 nucleotides: TGCGCCAGCAGCCAAGTTTTGGACAGGGGACCCAATAGCTCTGGAAACACCATATATTTT.